The rows below give T cell receptor beta chains drawn from one sample of a study of cytomegalovirus exposure and HLA in healthy donors. Clones were sequenced by immunoSEQ multiplex PCR, and TCRdb holds only the in-frame ones, with some missing. This table has around 180,000 clones, around 87% appearing once. The sample was PBMCs. Receptors were obtained from a woman younger than 35 in good health and CMV-seronegative. Both conserved end residues are part of each CDR3. The D gene is left open where the match is weak. Clone sizes are given selectively: once, few, many, or a class where the clone is expanded.

.	TRBV12-5	TRBJ2-7	once	TGTGCTAGCCAGGGCCCGTTTTTCGTCGAGCAGTACTTC	CASQGPFFVEQYF
.	TRBV2	TRBJ1-1	few	TGTGCCAGCAGTTCACAACCGAACACTGAAGCTTTCTTT	CASSSQPNTEAFF
.	TRBV6-6	TRBJ1-2	.	TGTGCCAGCAGTTTAGGGGCGGATTATGGCTACACCTTC	CASSLGADYGYTF
TRBD2	TRBV6-5	TRBJ2-1	.	TGTGCCAGCAGTTTATACGGGAGGGGGTCCAATGAGCAGTTCTTC	CASSLYGRGSNEQFF
TRBD2	TRBV19	TRBJ2-3	.	TGTGCCAGTCGCGAATTTAGGCTGGGACTAGGAGTATCAGATACGCAGTATTTT	CASREFRLGLGVSDTQYF
.	TRBV6-5	TRBJ2-5	.	TGTGCCAGCAGTTACCAATATAGGGGGGAGACCCAGTACTTC	CASSYQYRGETQYF
TRBD1	TRBV10-3	TRBJ2-7	few	TGTGCCATCAGTGAAGAAATCGACAGGGCCGGCGAGCAGTACTTC	CAISEEIDRAGEQYF
.	TRBV27	TRBJ1-5	.	TGTGCCAGCAGATACAGGGAGAATCAGCCCCAGCATTTT	CASRYRENQPQHF
.	TRBV6-6	TRBJ2-1	.	TGTGCCAGCAGTGAGGACTGGAATGAGCAGTTCTTC	CASSEDWNEQFF
.	TRBV4-1	TRBJ1-4	.	TGCGCCACCCAGGGACACAGGGACGTCTCGGAAAAACTGTTTTTT	CATQGHRDVSEKLFF
.	TRBV12-5	TRBJ1-5	few	TGTGCTAGTGGTTTTTCCCTTACAGGGAGTGGCGGTCAGCCCCAGCATTTT	CASGFSLTGSGGQPQHF
TRBD1	TRBV30	TRBJ1-5	few	TGTGCCTCGTCCTGGGGACAGGGTTACTATCAGCCCCAGCATTTT	CASSWGQGYYQPQHF
TRBD1	TRBV2	TRBJ1-1	.	TGTGCCAGCAGTGTGGAGGGGGCCGGGAACACTGAAGCTTTCTTT	CASSVEGAGNTEAFF
.	TRBV7-9	TRBJ1-2	.	TGTGCCAGCAGCTCCCTCGCTGGGTCCATCGGGGGCTACACCTTC	CASSSLAGSIGGYTF
TRBD2	TRBV6-5	TRBJ2-7	few	TGTGCCAGCAGTTACGTTCTAGCGGGAACCTACGAGCAGTACTTC	CASSYVLAGTYEQYF
TRBD2	TRBV9	TRBJ2-3	.	TGTGCCAGCAGCGTAGTGGCGGGGGGGCCCACAGATACGCAGTATTTT	CASSVVAGGPTDTQYF
TRBD2	TRBV7-9	TRBJ2-1	.	TGTGCCAGCAGTCGATTCCTAGCGGGAGACTCGAGTGAGCAGTTCTTC	CASSRFLAGDSSEQFF
.	TRBV7-2	TRBJ1-2	.	TGTGCCAGCAGGCCGTTTTCTACCTATGGCTACACCTTC	CASRPFSTYGYTF
.	TRBV7-6	TRBJ1-5	.	TGTGCCAGCAGCTTAGATTACCCTGGGGCAGCCACGCAGCCCCAGCATTTT	CASSLDYPGAATQPQHF
.	TRBV7-2	TRBJ2-7	.	TGTGCCAGCAGCCCCGACAAGGCGGGAGAGCAGTACTTC	CASSPDKAGEQYF
TRBD1	TRBV6-1	TRBJ2-7	once	TGTGCCAGCAGTGATTACTGGGGACAGGGGGCGGGTGAGCAGTACTTC	CASSDYWGQGAGEQYF
.	TRBV13	TRBJ1-4	.	TGTGCCAGCAGCTTCAGAGGGGGTGCAACTAATGAAAAACTGTTTTTT	CASSFRGGATNEKLFF
.	TRBV9	TRBJ2-7	.	TGTGCCAGCAGCGCATACGAGACAGACTACGAGCAGTACTTC	CASSAYETDYEQYF
.	TRBV4-3	TRBJ2-3	.	TGCGCCAGCAGCCAAGATCTGGAGGGCACGGTTTTCACAGATACGCAGTATTTT	CASSQDLEGTVFTDTQYF